This TCR beta chain was sequenced during a study of blood T cell repertoires in COVID-19. Profiling relied on immunoSEQ multiplex PCR, and the TCRdb table lists in-frame clones only, not all of them. The sample holds 180,000 or so clones; 65% to 85% are singletons and the top ten take approximately 7.6%. Donors of Cohort 3 who recovered were those that had two negative PCRs, clearance, or symptom resolution. V was cut by 1 base and J by 4 bases, with 10 bases left in between. This CDR3 region has 14 residues. The germline CDR1 and CDR2 sequences are LGHDT and YNNKEL (reference sequence). The chain uses TRBV3-1 (or the pseudogene TRBV3-2) and TRBJ1-1, with a possible D match to TRBD1 (5 bases). Sequencing was done on a sample of PBMCs or T cells enriched from blood (not recorded which). This clonotype originated in a man aged 35 to 55 who had recovered from COVID-19. The CDR3 nucleotides read TGTGCCAGCAGCCAAGTCGCGGGGACCACTGAAGCTTTCTTT. This codes for CASSQVAGTTEAFF.